What follows describes a single TCR beta chain. It lacks a known antigen. Within one base of it there is no much larger clone, and no base qualities were kept. This specimen comes from a study of technical replicates of blood from several donors (dated by TCRdb to about 2017). Counted from cysteine to phenylalanine, this CDR3 has 15 amino acids. Kept here is only the CDR3 DNA, which spans 45 bases and is read in frame from base 1. Library preparation employed the immunoSEQ multiplex PCR assay. TCRdb took this table from immuneACCESS and kept in-frame rearrangements with V and J called. Such tables lack part of the clones; where checked against another copy, unresolved V genes explain under half of the gap, and the rest is unexplained. The sample profile shows under 85,000 clones; approximately 92% of them were found once. The leading ten clones occupy about 0.4% of the sample.

The sequence came from a human donor in good health. Some clones in this sample may be carry-over from other donors' samples. Sequenced: T cells isolated from PBMCs. Recombination joined TRBV12-2 with TRBJ1-2. TRBV12-2 is a documented pseudogene. The CDR3 here reads CASRSLTRKTYGYTF. The DNA sequence reads TGTGCAAGTCGCTCACTAACACGAAAGACCTATGGCTACACCTTC.